This entry features one TCR beta chain sequence. Only a few counts were recorded for this clonotype. Its specific antigen is unknown. No base-level quality is on record; no much larger clone is a single base apart. Every donor was a healthy Caucasian. The twin cohort comprised three pairs of female monozygotic twins, all aged roughly 18 to 30 years. Miltenyi CD45RO+ enrichment and human naive T-cell isolation kits were used to isolate memory (CD45RO+) and naive T cells from PBMC. Library preparation was by 5' RACE. TCRdb records Illumina HiSeq 2000 as the sequencer. Template switching added a universal primer binding site, and the final cDNA carried a unique molecular identifier that allowed TCR cDNA molecules to be counted accurately. Specific primers in the conserved constant-segment region were used to synthesize first-strand cDNA for the TCR alpha and beta chains. To control for contamination, every cDNA library was double barcoded, receiving both a SMART-Mk sample barcode and Illumina barcodes. TruSeq adapter sequences and Illumina sample barcodes were added in two successive PCR steps. The Illumina HiSeq platform was used with custom primers to sequence TCR alpha and beta cDNA libraries. Turning to the authors' computational methods: Unique molecular identifiers were extracted from raw reads with MiGEC, and CDR3 positions were determined with MiXCR. For each individual, recombination models were inferred using an EM algorithm with the repgenHMM and IGoR tools. Shared clonotype analysis was performed with the tcR package in R, normalizing sharing by the product of cloneset sizes. Out-of-frame nonproductive sequences were analyzed to study raw recombination free of thymic and clonal selection effects. TCRdb handled the public reads itself, with Q25 trimming in fastp and clone calling in MiXCR, and kept productive beta chains. Each entry merges the rows of one CDR3 protein and shows their most common DNA and genes. Clone size and V and J calls follow TCRdb, not the original study. This sample has roughly 240,000 distinct CDR3 sequences in its table, and roughly 7% of those were observed once. 3% to 4.5% of the sample is in the top ten clones.

Including cysteine and phenylalanine, the CDR3 has 13 amino acids. Left in the record is the CDR3 DNA by itself, 39 bases read in frame from the first base. Germline trimming: 1 base from V, 9 bases from J; junction bases outside gene matches: 3. Via the germline V gene (reference sequence), CDR1 is LGHDT and CDR2 YNNKEL. The data originate from a study of identical twins (dated by TCRdb to about 2016). In the study overall: To test whether fetal clonotypes persist, the study used deep sequencing on TCR alpha and beta repertoires from monozygotic twins, unrelated adults of various ages, and cord blood. Replicate twin experiments were performed at different times using different library preparation protocols to rule out contamination.

Study-level results and caveats: The excess sharing between twins in beta out-of-frame sequences was weaker because fewer shared sequences reduced the signal-to-noise ratio. Because the same donors could not be followed over many years, the conclusions relied on cross-sectional statistical analysis. Abundant cord blood beta clonotypes had fewer insertions, young adult naive repertoires showed a similar but weaker trend, and memory repertoires showed no such trend. Out-of-frame TCR alpha sharing in monozygotic twins was systematically underestimated by recombination models, whereas sharing between unrelated individuals was in agreement with the recombination models. Zero-insertion analyses could be partly confounded by invariant T cells such as MAIT and iNKT, although diverse VJ usage argued against such confounding for most clonotypes. Compared with coincidental sharing between unrelated individuals, out-of-frame TCR alpha sequences shared between twins showed an excess of sequences with low generation probability.

The same sample was also used in a study of yellow fever vaccine responses in identical twins. The second study also describes: According to the authors, the vaccine-induced T cell response in identical twins seemed to be partly convergent and partly specific to each individual. In the study, vaccine-responding T cell clones were precisely tracked in identical twins.

The rearranged chain carries TRBV3-1 and TRBJ2-4, with 7 bases aligning to TRBD1. The TCR comes from a woman in her late teens or twenties in good health. The sequenced sample consisted of memory (CD45RO+) T cells sorted from blood. The intended sense of this specimen's cell subset or site label: CD45RO+ enriched T cells. The DNA is as follows: TGTGCCAGCAGCCAAGGACAGGGTGGCATTCAGTACTTC. This is translated as CASSQGQGGIQYF.